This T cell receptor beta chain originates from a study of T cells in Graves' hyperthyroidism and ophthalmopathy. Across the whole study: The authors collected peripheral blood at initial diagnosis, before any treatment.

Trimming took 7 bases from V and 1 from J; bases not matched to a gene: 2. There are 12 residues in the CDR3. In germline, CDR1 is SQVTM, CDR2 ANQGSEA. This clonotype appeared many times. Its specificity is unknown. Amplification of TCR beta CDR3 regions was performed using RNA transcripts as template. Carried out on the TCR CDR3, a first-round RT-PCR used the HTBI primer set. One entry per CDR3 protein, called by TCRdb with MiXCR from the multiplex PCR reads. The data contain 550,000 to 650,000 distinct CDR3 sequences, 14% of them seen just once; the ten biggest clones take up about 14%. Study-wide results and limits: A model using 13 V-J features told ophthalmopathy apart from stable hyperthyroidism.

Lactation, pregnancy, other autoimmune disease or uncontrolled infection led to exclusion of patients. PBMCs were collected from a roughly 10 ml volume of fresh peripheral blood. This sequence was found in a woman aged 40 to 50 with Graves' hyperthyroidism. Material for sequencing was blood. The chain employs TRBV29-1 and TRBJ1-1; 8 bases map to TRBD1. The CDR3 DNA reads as TGCAGCGCTGACAGGGGGAACACTGAAGCTTTCTTT. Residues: CSADRGNTEAFF.